The rows below give T cell receptor beta chains drawn from one sample of a study of blood T cells in healthy people across ages. Each CDR3 protein is one row after TCRdb ran MiXCR on the 5' RACE reads. The sample consists of fewer than 700,000 distinct CDR3 sequences, 40% to 50% of them appearing once. The specimen sequenced was blood. The receptor source for this set is a man older than 75 in good health. Each CDR3 is given with its conserved first and last residue. Fields, in order: J gene, V gene, CDR3 protein.

J: TRBJ2-6; V: TRBV6-5; CDR3: CASTYKGAGANVLTF
J: TRBJ2-1; V: TRBV18; CDR3: CASSTENEQFF
J: TRBJ2-3; V: TRBV18; CDR3: CASSPGGVGTDTQYF
J: TRBJ2-2; V: TRBV7-9; CDR3: CASSPDGTSRTGELFF
J: TRBJ2-1; V: TRBV7-9; CDR3: CASSLNSVSRETQFF
J: TRBJ2-1; V: TRBV20-1; CDR3: CSASRTSGLYNEQFF
J: TRBJ2-7; V: TRBV6-5; CDR3: CASSYSKREGPYEQYF
J: TRBJ2-5; V: TRBV6-2/TRBV6-3; CDR3: CASSYEMDRGPLQETQYF
J: TRBJ2-7; V: TRBV6-2/TRBV6-3; CDR3: CASSPWLGAYEQYF
J: TRBJ2-7; V: TRBV20-1; CDR3: CSATKGLAEAYEQYF
J: TRBJ1-2; V: TRBV7-2; CDR3: CASSLAGQARYGYTF
J: -; V: TRBV27; CDR3: CASRPEMDYEQYF
J: TRBJ2-7; V: TRBV7-9; CDR3: CASSSGTSGGRQYF
J: TRBJ2-7; V: TRBV29-1; CDR3: CSVAGLQNEQYF
J: TRBJ2-7; V: TRBV20-1; CDR3: CSARDGNGQQETQYF
J: TRBJ1-1; V: TRBV7-2; CDR3: CASSARQGNTEAFF
J: TRBJ1-4; V: TRBV5-6; CDR3: CASSLRQGANEKLFF
J: TRBJ1-1; V: TRBV12-3/TRBV12-4; CDR3: CASSGFNTEAFF
J: TRBJ2-7; V: TRBV6-2/TRBV6-3; CDR3: CASSYSQRTYEQYF
J: TRBJ1-1; V: TRBV5-1; CDR3: CASSLVGGGTEAFF